A selection of T cell receptor beta chains follows, all from one sample in a study of blood T cell repertoires in COVID-19. The method was immunoSEQ multiplex PCR; TCRdb's version includes in-frame clones alone and lacks a portion of them. Here the sample spans under 200,000 clones, 70% to 90% being singletons. Sequenced input: peripheral blood. The origin of the receptors is a man in his 70s with active or convalescent COVID-19. The CDR3 runs from the conserved cysteine through the conserved F or W. The D gene is left open where the match is weak. Size values are once, few and many counts, or a class for expanded clones, and some rows have none.

TRBJ1-6,NA,TRBV4-3,NA,TGCGCCAGCAGCCAAGATTTACAGGGTAATTCACCCCTCCACTTT,CASSQDLQGNSPLHF
TRBJ2-1,NA,TRBV7-2,NA,TGTGCCAGCAGCTTGTACCAGGGGTCCTACAATGAGCAGTTCTTC,CASSLYQGSYNEQFF
TRBJ2-3,TRBD2,TRBV9,NA,TGTGCCAGCAGCCTTGACGGGGGGTCCACAGATACGCAGTATTTT,CASSLDGGSTDTQYF
TRBJ1-1,TRBD1,TRBV19,NA,TGTGCCAGTAGCGGGGACAGGTCTGATAGGATTTACACTGAAGCTTTCTTT,CASSGDRSDRIYTEAFF
TRBJ1-2,NA,TRBV27,NA,TGTGCCAGCAGTTTACCGGAACCGGGTTTTAACTATGGCTACACCTTC,CASSLPEPGFNYGYTF
TRBJ2-3,TRBD2,TRBV3-1/TRBV3-2,NA,TGTGCCAGCAGCCGAGGCTCGGGACTAGCGGGAAGAGATACGCAGTATTTT,CASSRGSGLAGRDTQYF
TRBJ2-1,TRBD1,TRBV7-9,NA,TGTGCCAGCAGCCCCCTGGACAGGCAAAGGTCCTACAATGAGCAGTTCTTC,CASSPLDRQRSYNEQFF
TRBJ2-7,TRBD1,TRBV5-1,NA,TGCGCCAGCAGCTTGGGCGGGACAGGGGCCTACGAGCAGTACTTC,CASSLGGTGAYEQYF
TRBJ2-6,NA,TRBV20-1,NA,TGCAGTGCTAGTAGACAGGTCGCCGGGGCCAACGTCCTGACTTTC,CSASRQVAGANVLTF
TRBJ1-5,NA,TRBV5-5,NA,TGTGCCAGCAGCGTGGGTCCTAATCAGCCCCAGCATTTT,CASSVGPNQPQHF
TRBJ2-2,NA,TRBV19,NA,TGTGCCAGTAGTACGGATCCGGGGGGCCTTAACACCGGGGAGCTGTTTTTT,CASSTDPGGLNTGELFF
TRBJ1-2,NA,TRBV6-1,NA,TGTGCCAGCAGCCAGAGCGGACGGCCTAACTATGGCTACACCTTC,CASSQSGRPNYGYTF
TRBJ2-3,NA,TRBV19,NA,TGTGCCAGTAGTCCGCAGCGCGGCGGGAGCACAGATACGCAGTATTTT,CASSPQRGGSTDTQYF
TRBJ2-5,NA,TRBV19,few,TGTGCCAGTAGTATCGCGTGGAGCGCTCAAGAGACCCAGTACTTC,CASSIAWSAQETQYF
TRBJ2-1,NA,TRBV7-8,NA,TGTGCCAGCAGCTTAGGGCCCCAGCGGGCGGAGCAGTTCTTC,CASSLGPQRAEQFF
TRBJ2-5,TRBD1,TRBV2,NA,TGTGCCAGCAGATCCGGGACAGGGGGCGCCGAGACCCAGTACTTC,CASRSGTGGAETQYF
TRBJ2-3,TRBD1,TRBV18,once,TGTGCCAGCTGCACCAAGCAGGGGGCAGGGGGCCGGGATACGCAGTATTTT,CASCTKQGAGGRDTQYF